This T cell receptor beta chain was found in a study of CD8+CD57+ T cells in acquired aplastic anemia. Across the study: An average of about 3.4 ug of DNA was obtained from sorted CD4+ and CD8+ cells. Study-wide results and limits: Patients and controls were not found to differ significantly in CD8+ Simpson's diversity. Roughly 30 CD8+ CDR3 sequences occurred in both the patients and the controls.

CDR3 and TCR beta VDJ profiling relied on genomic DNA as the template. One entry per CDR3 protein, called by TCRdb with MiXCR from the reads. Among roughly 61,000 distinct CDR3 sequences listed, around 50% were seen once. This clonotype was seen ten or more times. Its target is not known. CD8+CD57+ cell expansion, shown by flow cytometry, had occurred in the patients selected for sequencing. Everyone among the patients had severe acquired aplastic anemia. The receptor's source is a human donor with aplastic anemia. Sequencing was performed on sorted CD4+, CD8+, or CD8+CD57+ T cells (not recorded which) from PBMCs.

CDR3 nucleotide sequence: TGTGCCAGCAGTTATGAAGGGGCAACAGATACGCAGTATTTT. Protein sequence: CASSYEGATDTQYF. The rearrangement joins TRBV6-2 or TRBV6-3 to TRBJ2-3, with D maybe TRBD1 (5 bases). CDR3 size: 14 residues. Looked up from germline, CDR1 is MNHEY and CDR2 is SVGEGT. V lost 3 bases and J lost 3, with 10 bases in between.